This T cell receptor beta chain was sequenced during a study of Ad26.COV2.S vaccination and SARS-CoV-2 variants. Assay used: immunoSEQ multiplex PCR; TCRdb lists only in-frame clones, some missing. The data contain some 300,000 clones, 85% of them singletons. Germline loops: CDR1 MRHNA, CDR2 SNTAGT. Germline trimming cut 4 bases from V and 4 bases from J; bases unmatched to any gene: 4. This CDR3 comprises 14 residues. Treatment indicated: over 15 received Ad26.COV2.S at low or high dose, single or two shots; 5 received placebo; per-sample allocation not given. Each sample was drawn 63 days after the first injection (of vaccine or placebo).

This receptor was taken from a person aged 18 to 59 who received the Ad26.COV2.S COVID-19 vaccine or a placebo. The chain combines TRBV6-4 with TRBJ2-3; TRBD2 matches at 8 bases. This material consisted of peripheral blood, taken in a trial of Ad26.COV2.S vaccine versus placebo. CDR3 coding DNA: TGTGCCAGCAGTGTCAGCGGGGGAGCAGATACGCAGTATTTT. It translates to CASSVSGGADTQYF.